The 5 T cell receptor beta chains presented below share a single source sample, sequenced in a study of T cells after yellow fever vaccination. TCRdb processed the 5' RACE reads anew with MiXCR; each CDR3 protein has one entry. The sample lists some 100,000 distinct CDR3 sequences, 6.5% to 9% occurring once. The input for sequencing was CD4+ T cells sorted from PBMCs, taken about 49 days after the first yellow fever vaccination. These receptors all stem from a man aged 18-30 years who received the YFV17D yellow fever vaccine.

The CDR3 sequence is CASSRQQNTEAFF. CDR3 DNA: TGTGCCAGCAGCAGACAGCAGAACACTGAAGCTTTCTTT. The chain joins TRBV3-1 to TRBJ1-1; D may be TRBD1 (5 bases). The CDR3 has 13 amino acids. Trimming shortened V by 5 bases and J by 1 base, and 8 bases separated the two germline ends. CDR1 is LGHDT, CDR2 YNNKEL, per germline (reference sequence).

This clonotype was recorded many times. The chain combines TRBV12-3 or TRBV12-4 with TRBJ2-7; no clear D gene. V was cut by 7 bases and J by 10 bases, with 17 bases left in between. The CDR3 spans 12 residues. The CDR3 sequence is CASTLRPAYQYF. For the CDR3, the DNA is TGTGCCAGCACATTGAGGCCGGCATACCAGTACTTC.

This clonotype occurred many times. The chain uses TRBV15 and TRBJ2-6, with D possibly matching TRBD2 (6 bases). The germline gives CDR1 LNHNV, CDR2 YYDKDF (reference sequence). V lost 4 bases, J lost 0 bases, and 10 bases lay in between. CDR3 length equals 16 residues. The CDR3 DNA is TGTGCCACCAGCACCGGAGGGACCTCTGGGGCCAACGTCCTGACTTTC. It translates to CATSTGGTSGANVLTF. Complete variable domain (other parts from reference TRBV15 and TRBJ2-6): DAMVIQNPRYQVTQFGKPVTLSCSQTLNHNVMYWYQQKSSQAPKLLFHYYDKDFNNEADTPDNFQSRRPNTSFCFLDIRSPGLGDTAMYLCATSTGGTSGANVLTFGAGSRLTVL.

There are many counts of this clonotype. For the CDR3, the DNA is TGTGCCAGAACTAGCGGGGGGGCTAATGAGCAGTTCTTC. Amino acid sequence: CARTSGGANEQFF. V is TRBV12-3 or TRBV12-4 and J is TRBJ2-1; 13 nucleotides align to TRBD2. Germline trimming cut 9 bases from V and 7 bases from J; bases unmatched to any gene: 3. The CDR3 covers 13 residues.

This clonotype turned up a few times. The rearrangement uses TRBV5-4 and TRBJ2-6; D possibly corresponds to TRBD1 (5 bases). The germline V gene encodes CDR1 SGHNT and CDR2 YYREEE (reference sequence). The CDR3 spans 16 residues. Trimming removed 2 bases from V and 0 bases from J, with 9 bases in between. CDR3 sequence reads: CASSFYRNSGANVLTF. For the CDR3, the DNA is TGTGCCAGCAGCTTCTACAGGAACTCTGGGGCCAACGTCCTGACTTTC. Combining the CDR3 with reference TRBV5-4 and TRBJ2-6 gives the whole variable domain ETGVTQSPTHLIKTRGQQVTLRCSSQSGHNTVSWYQQALGQGPQFIFQYYREEENGRGNFPPRFSGLQFPNYSSELNVNALELDDSALYLCASSFYRNSGANVLTFGAGSRLTVL.